The 16 T cell receptor beta chains in this list originate from one sample, sequenced in a study of Ad26.COV2.S vaccination and SARS-CoV-2 variants. Here immunoSEQ multiplex PCR was the method, and the copy in TCRdb shows in-frame clones only, minus some. This sample has almost 400,000 clones, with approximately 91% found just once. Stated treatment: roughly 20 received Ad26.COV2.S at low or high dose, single or two shots; several received placebo; per-sample allocation not given. Vaccine and placebo recipients were sampled on day 63 after the first injection. The material sequenced was peripheral blood, taken in a trial of Ad26.COV2.S vaccine versus placebo. The receptors originated from a person aged 18 to 65 who received the Ad26.COV2.S COVID-19 vaccine or a placebo.

The chain joins TRBV5-4 to TRBJ2-2, with TRBD2 matching over 12 bases. The trim removed 4 bases at V and 4 bases at J, leaving 5 bases unmatched. This CDR3 region has 16 residues. CDR1 SGHNT and CDR2 YYREEE come from the germline V gene (reference sequence). CDR3 sequence: CASSGTSGRTTGELFF. The CDR3 DNA reads TGTGCCAGCAGCGGAACTAGCGGGAGGACCACCGGGGAGCTGTTTTTT.

The chain joins TRBV7-2 to TRBJ2-7; D is unclear. V gave up 3 bases and J gave up 2 bases, with 5 bases separating them. CDR1 and CDR2 (germline): SGHTA, FQGNSA. CDR3 length equals 12 residues. CDR3 coding DNA: TGTGCCAGCAGCTTGTGGCCCTACGAGCAGTACTTC. Its protein product is CASSLWPYEQYF.

V gene TRBV11-2 combines with J gene TRBJ1-2, with D unclear. The CDR3 has 14 residues. In germline, CDR1 is SGHAT, CDR2 FQNNGV. Trimming stripped 1 base from V and 2 bases from J, with 8 bases between. The CDR3 loop is CASSLGTFNYGYTF. CDR3 coding DNA: TGTGCCAGCAGCTTAGGGACCTTCAACTATGGCTACACCTTC.

As concerns this clone: Other DNA sequences within the sample encode an identical CDR3. The CDR3 bases are TGTGCCAGCAGCTTAGCAGGGACTAGCACAGATACGCAGTATTTT. It specifies CASSLAGTSTDTQYF. The chain links TRBV11-3 to TRBJ2-3; possibly TRBD2 for D (6 bases). Trimming took 1 base from V and 0 from J, leaving 8 bases between them. CDR1 SGHNT and CDR2 YENEEA come from the germline V gene. CDR3 length: 15 amino acids. Using reference TRBV11-3 and TRBJ2-3 for the parts outside the CDR3, the full variable domain is EAGVVQSPRYKIIEKKQPVAFWCNPISGHNTLYWYLQNLGQGPELLIRYENEEAVDDSQLPKDRFSAERLKGVDSTLKIQPAELGDSAVYLCASSLAGTSTDTQYFGPGTRLTVL.

The chain has TRBV4-2 and TRBJ2-3, with no clear D. Germline V gene sequence: CDR1 LGHNA, CDR2 YNFKEQ. This CDR3 is 15 amino acids long. V was shortened by 0 bases and J by 3 bases, with 10 bases between the two germline ends. The CDR3, as DNA: TGTGCCAGCAGCCAAGAGGTGGGCTGGACAGATACGCAGTATTTT. Translated: CASSQEVGWTDTQYF.

The V gene is TRBV6-4, the J gene TRBJ2-7; D is undetermined. V lost 4 bases and J 6 bases, leaving 13 bases between the germline ends. The CDR3 is 13 residues long. Germline CDR1 reads MRHNA; CDR2 reads SNTAGT. CDR3 DNA: TGTGCCAGCAGTGCCGAGCTTGGCGGCGAGCAGTACTTC. Translation: CASSAELGGEQYF.

The CDR3 here is CASSLIGAGYGSPLHF. CDR3 in DNA: TGTGCCAGCAGCTTAATCGGCGCTGGGTATGGTTCACCCCTCCACTTT. V and J are TRBV7-2 and TRBJ1-6; D is uncertain. Trimming left V 2 bases short and J 9 bases short, with 17 bases between. Germline CDR1 is SGHTA and CDR2 is FQGNSA. The CDR3 is 16 residues long.

The rearrangement uses TRBV28 and TRBJ2-3, with 9 nucleotides matching TRBD2. Germline V CDR1 and CDR2: MDHEN, SYDVKM. The CDR3 loop spans 14 amino acids. The V gene end was trimmed by 4 bases and the J gene end by 8 bases; junction bases not matched to a gene: 7. The CDR3: CASSWGGRGGTQYF. CDR3 coding DNA: TGTGCCAGCAGTTGGGGCGGGAGGGGTGGTACGCAGTATTTT.

This chain connects TRBV7-9 to TRBJ1-4; no definite D call. V gave up 4 bases and J gave up 0 bases, with 12 bases separating them. CDR1 SEHNR and CDR2 FQNEAQ come from the germline V gene (reference sequence). The CDR3 extends over 16 amino acids. In DNA form, the CDR3 reads TGTGCCAGCAGCTACCTTAGGCCCCCAACTAATGAAAAACTGTTTTTT. Translating gives CASSYLRPPTNEKLFF. Supplemented by reference TRBV7-9 and TRBJ1-4, the full variable domain reads DTGVSQNPRHKITKRGQNVTFRCDPISEHNRLYWYRQTLGQGPEFLTYFQNEAQLEKSRLLSDRFSAERPKGSFSTLEIQRTEQGDSAMYLCASSYLRPPTNEKLFFGSGTQLSVL.

This rearrangement joins TRBV19 to TRBJ1-1; D unclear. Germline values: CDR1 LNHDA, CDR2 SQIVND (reference sequence). The V gene lost 4 bases and the J gene lost 2 bases, with 11 bases spanning the gap. The CDR3 totals 14 residues. The CDR3 here is CASSTLLDNTEAFF. In DNA form, the CDR3 reads TGTGCCAGTAGTACTCTCTTGGATAACACTGAAGCTTTCTTT.

This rearrangement joins TRBV9 to TRBJ2-3, with D possibly matching TRBD1 (5 bases). V lost 0 bases and J 4 bases, leaving 12 bases between the germline ends. Germline CDR1 and CDR2: SGDLS and YYNGEE. This CDR3 has 15 amino acids. The CDR3 DNA reads as TGTGCCAGCAGCGTAGGGCCCCAGGGCGCAGATACGCAGTATTTT. Its protein is CASSVGPQGADTQYF.

The V gene is TRBV19, the J gene TRBJ2-2, with TRBD1 matching 7 bases. CDR3 length: 15 residues. CDR1 and CDR2 (germline): LNHDA, SQIVND (reference sequence). Losses at the gene ends were 7 bases for V and 6 bases for J; bases not matched to a gene: 11. The chain's CDR3 is CASKSSTGRAGELFF. The DNA for the CDR3 is TGTGCCAGTAAAAGCTCGACAGGGAGAGCCGGGGAGCTGTTTTTT. The variable domain in full, completed from reference TRBV19 and TRBJ2-2, reads DGGITQSPKYLFRKEGQNVTLSCEQNLNHDAMYWYRQDPGQGLRLIYYSQIVNDFQKGDIAEGYSVSREKKESFPLTVTSAQKNPTAFYLCASKSSTGRAGELFFGEGSRLTVL.

The rearrangement joins TRBV27 to TRBJ1-6, with D possibly being TRBD1 (6 bases). This CDR3 has 16 residues. Per germline, CDR1 MNHEY and CDR2 SMNVEV (reference sequence). V was clipped by 3 bases and J by 5 bases, with 14 bases between them. The CDR3 here is CASSFSGHGNNSPLHF. The DNA for the CDR3 is TGTGCCAGCAGTTTTTCGGGACACGGCAATAATTCACCCCTCCACTTT.

Of note for this clone: This CDR3 is also generated by other DNA sequences in the sample. The chain carries TRBV18 and TRBJ2-5, with 11 bases aligning to TRBD2. J lost 5 bases, V lost 0 bases, and 2 bases had no gene match. There are 15 residues in the CDR3. Looked up from germline, CDR1 is KGHSH and CDR2 is LQKENI. DNA of the CDR3: TGTGCCAGCTCACCACCGCTAGCGGGGGGCGAGACCCAGTACTTC. Translation gives CASSPPLAGGETQYF.

Turning to this clone: The DNA is omitted, as the CDR3 cannot be located on it reliably, and the CDR3 follows TCRdb's listing. The chain carries TRBV27 and TRBJ1-3. The CDR3 is 15 residues long, counting both termini. Germline CDR1 reads MNHEY; CDR2 reads SMNVEV (reference sequence). The chain's CDR3 is CASSTSLSSGNTIYF.

V and J are TRBV5-6 and TRBJ1-1; D is undetermined. This CDR3 spans 14 amino acids. The ends were cut back, 1 base at V and 5 bases at J, with 12 bases in the middle. Germline values: CDR1 SGHDT, CDR2 YYEEEE. CDR3 nucleotides: TGTGCCAGCAGCTTGCCGCGTGTAAGGACTGAAGCTTTCTTT. Translating it yields CASSLPRVRTEAFF.